This passage covers 14 T cell receptor beta chains from one sample sequenced in a study of PD-L1 blockade in urothelial cancer (dated by TCRdb to the late 2010s). The library came from the immunoSEQ multiplex PCR assay. TCRdb mirrors the immuneACCESS table, restricted to in-frame sequences. Some clones are absent from its copies; in checked studies, under half trace to an unresolved V gene, and the reason for the others is unknown. A total of about 88,000 clones appear in this sample, 89% of them only once. The ten biggest clones cover 0.85% to 1% of the sample. The sample's time point, from its label and the paper: pretreatment peripheral blood. Sequencing used PBMCs, obtained around atezolizumab (anti-PD-L1) treatment. The receptor set was obtained from a woman aged 80 or over with urothelial cancer.

The V call is TRBV10-3, the J call TRBJ2-7; D ambiguous. The CDR3 loop spans 11 amino acids. The germline V gene encodes CDR1 ENHRY and CDR2 SYGVKD. V was trimmed by 3 bases and J by 6 bases, leaving 6 bases between them. CDR3 in DNA: TGTGCCATCAGTGACTCCGGCGAGCAGTACTTC. Translated, it gives CAISDSGEQYF.

The table lists this clone with a count of one. Additional DNA sequences in this sample encode the identical CDR3. This chain uses TRBV11-2 with TRBJ1-5; D gene uncertain. The V end was cut by 0 bases, the J end by 6 bases, with 6 bases between. Germline V gene sequence: CDR1 SGHAT, CDR2 FQNNGV. The CDR3 consists of 13 residues. CDR3 amino acids: CASSLERGQPQHF. CDR3 in DNA: TGTGCCAGCAGCTTAGAGCGGGGTCAGCCCCAGCATTTT.

The CDR3 DNA follows: TGCGCCAGCAGCCCCGAGGGGGACAGGGGACCGCAGTACTTC. As protein: CASSPEGDRGPQYF. The rearrangement links TRBV5-1 to TRBJ2-7; the match to TRBD1 covers 10 bases. Germline CDR1 SGHRS, CDR2 YFSETQ. The CDR3 consists of 14 residues. Germline trimming cut 4 bases from V and 9 bases from J; bases unmatched to any gene: 10.

The V and J genes are TRBV5-4 and TRBJ2-7, with TRBD1 as a possible D gene (5 bases). Germline lookup yields CDR1 SGHNT and CDR2 YYREEE (reference sequence). CDR3 length: 17 amino acids. The V and J ends lost 0 bases and 2 bases respectively, with 18 bases between them. CDR3 DNA: TGTGCCAGCAGCTTGGGCCCTACAGGTCTACCCCCCTACGAGCAGTACTTC. This sequence encodes CASSLGPTGLPPYEQYF.

The chain is built from TRBV28 and TRBJ2-7; no reliable D call. With 3 bases removed from V and 4 bases from J, the gap between germline ends came to 7 bases. The germline gives CDR1 MDHEN, CDR2 SYDVKM. The CDR3 contains 12 residues. The CDR3 sequence: CASSFPFYEQYF. The CDR3 DNA sequence: TGTGCCAGCAGTTTCCCATTTTACGAGCAGTACTTC.

This CDR3 is CASSTRDRRLPSGNTIYF. CDR3 sequence (DNA): TGTGCCAGCAGCACCCGGGACAGAAGATTACCCTCTGGAAACACCATATATTTT. J is TRBJ1-3 and V is TRBV11-2; 7 bases match TRBD1. The germline V gene encodes CDR1 SGHAT and CDR2 FQNNGV. The CDR3 has 18 amino acids. The ends lost 5 bases at V and 0 bases at J; junction bases unmatched: 13.

V gene TRBV2 combines with J gene TRBJ1-2; possible D gene TRBD1, 5 bases. This CDR3 has 11 residues. Looked up from germline, CDR1 is SNHLY and CDR2 is FYNNEI. Trimming removed 6 bases from V and 8 bases from J, with 10 bases in between. DNA of the CDR3: TGTGCCAGCAGCCGGGACTTCGGCTACACCTTC. The encoded protein is CASSRDFGYTF. Supplemented by reference TRBV2 and TRBJ1-2, the full variable domain reads EPEVTQTPSHQVTQMGQEVILRCVPISNHLYFYWYRQILGQKVEFLVSFYNNEISEKSEIFDDQFSVERPDGSNFTLKIRSTKLEDSAMYFCASSRDFGYTFGSGTRLTVV.

The chain links TRBV7-8 to TRBJ1-3; 7 nucleotides align to TRBD1. Germline V gene sequence: CDR1 SGHVS, CDR2 FQNEAQ. The CDR3 covers 17 residues. After removal of 6 bases from V and 0 bases from J, the junction contained 11 bases not matched to a gene. CDR3 in amino acids: CASRKKMTGPSGNTIYF. In nucleotides, the CDR3 is TGTGCCAGCAGGAAAAAAATGACAGGGCCCTCTGGAAACACCATATATTTT.

This clone was found many times. The V call is TRBV19, the J call TRBJ1-2; maybe TRBD1 (5 bases). Trimming stripped 5 bases from V and 5 bases from J, with 18 bases between. The germline gives CDR1 LNHDA, CDR2 SQIVND (reference sequence). This CDR3 is 15 amino acids long. CDR3 sequence reads: CASSDGGAGKYGYTF. CDR3 DNA: TGTGCCAGTAGTGATGGTGGGGCAGGGAAGTATGGCTACACCTTC. Combining the CDR3 with reference TRBV19 and TRBJ1-2 gives the whole variable domain DGGITQSPKYLFRKEGQNVTLSCEQNLNHDAMYWYRQDPGQGLRLIYYSQIVNDFQKGDIAEGYSVSREKKESFPLTVTSAQKNPTAFYLCASSDGGAGKYGYTFGSGTRLTVV.

The chain links TRBV9 to TRBJ2-5, with a tentative D call TRBD2 (6 bases). CDR1 is SGDLS, CDR2 YYNGEE, per germline. The CDR3 consists of 13 residues. V lost 3 bases and J lost 7, with 13 bases in between. CDR3 coding DNA: TGTGCCAGCAGCGGCGGGTCGGAGGGGACCCAGTACTTC. It specifies CASSGGSEGTQYF.

This clone has only one observation. The chain is built from TRBV9 and TRBJ2-7; 9 bases map to TRBD1. The CDR3 runs 14 residues. Trimming removed 2 bases from V and 7 bases from J; junction bases left unmatched: 7. The germline V gene encodes CDR1 SGDLS and CDR2 YYNGEE. CDR3 protein: CASSVWTGEGEQYF. Written as DNA, the CDR3 is TGTGCCAGCAGCGTGTGGACAGGGGAGGGGGAGCAGTACTTC.

CDR3 in DNA: TGTGCCAGCAGTCCCCGCAGGGGTGGAAGTCAGCCCCAGCATTTT. Encoded protein: CASSPRRGGSQPQHF. The V call is TRBV27, the J call TRBJ1-5, with D tentatively TRBD1 (6 bases). Per the germline V gene, CDR1 is MNHEY and CDR2 is SMNVEV (reference sequence). The V end lost 5 bases, the J end lost 6 bases, and 17 bases lay between the germline ends. The CDR3 spans 15 residues.

This clone was seen only a few times. The CDR3: CASGSGAIYEQYF. DNA for the CDR3: TGTGCCAGCGGGAGCGGGGCTATCTACGAGCAGTACTTC. The rearrangement uses TRBV5-4 and TRBJ2-7; 7 bases are a match to TRBD2. The CDR3 is made up of 13 amino acids. Germline CDR1 is SGHNT and CDR2 is YYREEE (reference sequence). Trimming took 7 bases from V and 3 from J; bases not matched to a gene: 7.

This chain uses TRBV2 with TRBJ2-1; 11 positions agree with TRBD1. With 6 bases clipped from V and 4 bases from J, the junction kept 5 bases outside the gene matches. The germline V gene has CDR1 SNHLY and CDR2 FYNNEI. This CDR3 has 15 residues. The CDR3 DNA is TGTGCCAGCAGGGGGACAGGGGGGAGTTACAATGAGCAGTTCTTC. Translated: CASRGTGGSYNEQFF.